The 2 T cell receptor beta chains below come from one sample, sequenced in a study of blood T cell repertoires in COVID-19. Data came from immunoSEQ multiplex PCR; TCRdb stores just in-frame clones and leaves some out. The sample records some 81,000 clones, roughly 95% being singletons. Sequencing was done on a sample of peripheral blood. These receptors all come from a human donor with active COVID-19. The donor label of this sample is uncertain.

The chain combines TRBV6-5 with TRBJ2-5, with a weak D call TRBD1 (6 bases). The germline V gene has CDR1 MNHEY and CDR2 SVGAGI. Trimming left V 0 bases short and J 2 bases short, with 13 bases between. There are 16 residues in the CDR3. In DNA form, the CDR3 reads TGTGCCAGCAGTTACTCGTTTCAGGGGCGACAAGAGACCCAGTACTTC. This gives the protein CASSYSFQGRQETQYF.

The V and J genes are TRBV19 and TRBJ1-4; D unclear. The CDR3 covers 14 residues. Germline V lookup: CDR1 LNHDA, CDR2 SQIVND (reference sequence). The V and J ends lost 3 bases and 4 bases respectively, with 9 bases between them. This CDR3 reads CASSILRNNEKLFF. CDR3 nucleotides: TGTGCCAGTAGTATCTTGCGGAATAATGAAAAACTGTTTTTT.